This section outlines one T cell receptor (beta chain) sequence together with its context. Per germline, CDR1 SNHLY and CDR2 FYNNEI. Trimming removed 9 bases at V and 8 bases at J, with 12 bases between. The CDR3 is made up of 11 amino acids. The RNA, about 0.5 to 1 ug, was put through reverse transcription using random hexamers. TCRdb analysed the immunoSEQ multiplex PCR reads with MiXCR anew, one entry per CDR3 protein. The sample yields approximately 80,000 distinct CDR3 sequences, approximately 93% seen once. These data originate in a study of CD8 T cells in Susac syndrome. The sample consisted of CD8+ T cells from PBMCs. This sequence joins TRBV2 and TRBJ2-3; TRBD2 might be the D (5 bases). The clonotype originates from a human donor with Susac syndrome. CDR3 in DNA: TGTGCCAGACTAGGCCGAGGTACGCAGTATTTT. The encoded protein is CARLGRGTQYF. Full variable domain (remainder filled in from reference TRBV2 and TRBJ2-3): EPEVTQTPSHQVTQMGQEVILRCVPISNHLYFYWYRQILGQKVEFLVSFYNNEISEKSEIFDDQFSVERPDGSNFTLKIRSTKLEDSAMYFCARLGRGTQYFGPGTRLTVL.